What follows is one TCR beta chain and its context. The specificity of this receptor is unknown. No qualities accompany the bases; no much larger clone lies one base away. TCRbeta CDR3 regions were amplified from genomic DNA using the immunoSEQ Assay, a bias-controlled multiplex PCR. Per the authors' processing: The number of nucleated cells in each sample was estimated from the amplification of reference gene primers within the assay. Sequence reads were collapsed and filtered to measure the absolute abundance of every unique TCRbeta CDR3 rearrangement. For each sample, productive Simpson clonality was calculated as the square root of Simpson's diversity index over productive rearrangements. This is the immuneACCESS table as TCRdb keeps it, with only in-frame sequences that have V and J called. A part of the clones is gone; compared with another copy, unresolved V genes explain less than half, and the rest is unexplained. V and J calls and clone size are given by that table; D and trimming were obtained from the DNA. In this sample the table shows 60,000 to 75,000 clones, 86% of which occur a single time. 3.9% of the sample is taken by the ten largest.

Each collaborating institution followed its own protocols to collect whole blood in K2EDTA tubes. Collaborator samples were shipped for TCRbeta analysis as frozen whole blood, isolated PBMCs, or DNA extracted from either sample type. The record originates from a study of blood T cell repertoires in COVID-19 (TCRdb year 2020). Background on the whole study: Collaborator samples came from the United States, Italy and Spain and covered acute and convalescent phases of COVID-19. The prospective study material was composed of cDNA or gDNA derived from T cells, B-cell-depleted T cells, or PBMCs. Where available, HLA class I and class II types were taken from metadata supplied by the sample provider and were not determined by assay-based typing. Sample metadata almost always included a de-identified subject ID, COVID-19 status, age in years and sex. Deeply sampled blood TCRbeta repertoires from subjects exposed to, actively infected with, or recovered from COVID-19 were included in the dataset. Samples were obtained from the ongoing ImmuneRACE study (first 160 participants) and from 1,254 subjects provided by 6 global collaborators. The repertoires were made available in a free public database intended to serve as a resource for research on the immune response to SARS-CoV-2.

On the study overall, not on this receptor specifically: The amount of clinical and demographic metadata varied by source and participant and was provided uncurated.

The germline V gene yields SGHDT for CDR1 and YYEEEE for CDR2. From V the trimming removes 4 bases and from J it removes 1 base, while the gene matches leave 6 bases of the junction unaccounted for. From the cysteine through the phenylalanine, the CDR3 covers 15 amino acids. Here the CDR3 DNA is all that survives: 45 bases in frame from base 1. Sequenced: peripheral blood. This TCR came from a man aged 65-85 years with active COVID-19. The V and J genes are TRBV5-6 and TRBJ2-3; 7 middle bases align to TRBD2. The CDR3 has the sequence CASSPGGEGTDTQYF. The nucleotide sequence reads TGTGCCAGCAGCCCTGGGGGGGAGGGCACAGATACGCAGTATTTT.